This T cell receptor (beta chain) was identified during a study of blood T cell repertoires in COVID-19. Across the whole study: Spain, Italy and the United States supplied samples that represented acute and convalescent COVID-19. T cells, B-cell-depleted T cells, or PBMCs provided the cDNA or gDNA that served as material.

Germline V CDR1 and CDR2: GTSNPN, SVGIG (reference sequence). The V end was cut by 2 bases, the J end by 7 bases, with 6 bases between. This CDR3 has 12 residues. In the original workflow: How many nucleated cells were present was estimated from reference gene primer amplification. Using immunoSEQ multiplex PCR, the repertoire was profiled, and TCRdb retains in-frame clones only, with some absent. That table furnishes V, J and clone size, whereas the DNA furnished D and trimming. The sample lists 110,000 or so clones, 85% to 90% occurring once. This chain joins TRBV30 and TRBJ1-6; D is undetermined. The specimen sequenced was peripheral blood. This receptor was identified in a woman between 45 and 60 years old with acute or convalescent COVID-19. The CDR3 is CAWSNPNSPLHF. The CDR3 DNA reads as TGTGCCTGGAGTAATCCAAATTCACCCCTCCACTTT. The full variable domain, completed using reference TRBV30 and TRBJ1-6, is SQTIHQWPATLVQPVGSPLSLECTVEGTSNPNLYWYRQAAGRGLQLLFYSVGIGQISSEVPQNLSASRPQDRQFILSSKKLLLSDSGFYLCAWSNPNSPLHFGNGTRLTVT.